The subject of this entry is one T cell receptor (beta chain). This sample is part of a study of blood T cell repertoires in COVID-19. Repertoires were generated with immunoSEQ multiplex PCR, while TCRdb's copy carries only in-frame clones and drops some. The sample has 110,000 to 150,000 clones; 85% are singletons. The sample taken for sequencing was peripheral blood. This sequence originates from a middle-aged man with acute or convalescent COVID-19.

CDR3 bases: TGTGCCAGCAGCTCGACAGGGGCCACTGAAGCTTTCTTT. This sequence encodes CASSSTGATEAFF. The genes are TRBV7-3 and TRBJ1-1; 8 bases match TRBD1. The CDR3 covers 13 residues. Germline loops: CDR1 SGHTA, CDR2 FQGTGA. V gave up 4 bases and J gave up 4 bases; unmatched junction bases: 2.